This entry is about one TCR beta chain. Its antigen is not identified. This entry belongs to a study of shared clonotypes between healthy human individuals. On the study more broadly: Three CD4 naive, three CD4 memory, two CD8 naive and one CD8 memory plate were used per donor.

The run depth of the assay was deep. Assay used: immunoSEQ multiplex PCR; TCRdb lists only in-frame clones, some missing. The table records around 1.6 million clones, nearly 99% of them present only once. General observations from the study: Sampling covered blood only; tissue repertoires likely differ. Between a few donors, naive CD4 clonotypes were shared at a level of around 4.9%.

The source of this sequence is a man aged 30 to 45 in good health. The specimen sequenced was naive CD4+ T cells sorted from blood. Noted subset: CD45RA+ positively selected.

The CDR3 sequence is CASSQTSGETQYF. CDR3 DNA: TGTGCCAGCAGCCAGACTAGCGGAGAGACCCAGTACTTC. The V call is TRBV7-6, the J call TRBJ2-5, with TRBD2 matching 9 bases. The CDR3 is 13 residues long. J gave up 4 bases and V 5 bases, and 2 bases lay outside the gene matches. From germline, CDR1 is SGHVS and CDR2 FNYEAQ. The full variable domain, rest sourced from reference TRBV7-6 and TRBJ2-5, is GAGVSQSPRYKVTKRGQDVALRCDPISGHVSLYWYRQALGQGPEFLTYFNYEAQQDKSGLPNDRFSAERPEGSISTLTIQRTEQRDSAMYRCASSQTSGETQYFGPGTRLLVL.